There are a few counts of the clone carrying this T cell receptor (beta chain). This entry belongs to a study of blood T cell repertoires in COVID-19. Study at large: The origin of the acute and convalescent COVID-19 samples was the United States, Italy and Spain. T cells, B-cell-depleted T cells, or PBMCs provided the cDNA or gDNA that served as material.

As processed by the authors: Cell counts per sample came from amplifying reference gene primers. Sequencing used immunoSEQ multiplex PCR; TCRdb keeps in-frame clones, though not all of them. The D gene and trimming were derived from the DNA, and the V and J assignments and clone size from that table. The sample includes some 130,000 clones, roughly 83% seen only once; the top ten take roughly 4%. Trimming took off 3 bases at V and 6 bases at J, with 11 bases between the two ends. CDR3 length equals 13 residues. Germline lookup yields CDR1 SGHTA and CDR2 FQGNSA. The J gene is TRBJ2-5, the V gene TRBV7-2, with D tentatively TRBD1 (6 bases). The sample consisted of peripheral blood. The sequence was obtained from a woman of 80 years or more with acute or convalescent COVID-19. CDR3: CASSLNREQTQYF. CDR3 DNA sequence: TGTGCCAGCAGCTTGAACAGGGAGCAGACCCAGTACTTC.